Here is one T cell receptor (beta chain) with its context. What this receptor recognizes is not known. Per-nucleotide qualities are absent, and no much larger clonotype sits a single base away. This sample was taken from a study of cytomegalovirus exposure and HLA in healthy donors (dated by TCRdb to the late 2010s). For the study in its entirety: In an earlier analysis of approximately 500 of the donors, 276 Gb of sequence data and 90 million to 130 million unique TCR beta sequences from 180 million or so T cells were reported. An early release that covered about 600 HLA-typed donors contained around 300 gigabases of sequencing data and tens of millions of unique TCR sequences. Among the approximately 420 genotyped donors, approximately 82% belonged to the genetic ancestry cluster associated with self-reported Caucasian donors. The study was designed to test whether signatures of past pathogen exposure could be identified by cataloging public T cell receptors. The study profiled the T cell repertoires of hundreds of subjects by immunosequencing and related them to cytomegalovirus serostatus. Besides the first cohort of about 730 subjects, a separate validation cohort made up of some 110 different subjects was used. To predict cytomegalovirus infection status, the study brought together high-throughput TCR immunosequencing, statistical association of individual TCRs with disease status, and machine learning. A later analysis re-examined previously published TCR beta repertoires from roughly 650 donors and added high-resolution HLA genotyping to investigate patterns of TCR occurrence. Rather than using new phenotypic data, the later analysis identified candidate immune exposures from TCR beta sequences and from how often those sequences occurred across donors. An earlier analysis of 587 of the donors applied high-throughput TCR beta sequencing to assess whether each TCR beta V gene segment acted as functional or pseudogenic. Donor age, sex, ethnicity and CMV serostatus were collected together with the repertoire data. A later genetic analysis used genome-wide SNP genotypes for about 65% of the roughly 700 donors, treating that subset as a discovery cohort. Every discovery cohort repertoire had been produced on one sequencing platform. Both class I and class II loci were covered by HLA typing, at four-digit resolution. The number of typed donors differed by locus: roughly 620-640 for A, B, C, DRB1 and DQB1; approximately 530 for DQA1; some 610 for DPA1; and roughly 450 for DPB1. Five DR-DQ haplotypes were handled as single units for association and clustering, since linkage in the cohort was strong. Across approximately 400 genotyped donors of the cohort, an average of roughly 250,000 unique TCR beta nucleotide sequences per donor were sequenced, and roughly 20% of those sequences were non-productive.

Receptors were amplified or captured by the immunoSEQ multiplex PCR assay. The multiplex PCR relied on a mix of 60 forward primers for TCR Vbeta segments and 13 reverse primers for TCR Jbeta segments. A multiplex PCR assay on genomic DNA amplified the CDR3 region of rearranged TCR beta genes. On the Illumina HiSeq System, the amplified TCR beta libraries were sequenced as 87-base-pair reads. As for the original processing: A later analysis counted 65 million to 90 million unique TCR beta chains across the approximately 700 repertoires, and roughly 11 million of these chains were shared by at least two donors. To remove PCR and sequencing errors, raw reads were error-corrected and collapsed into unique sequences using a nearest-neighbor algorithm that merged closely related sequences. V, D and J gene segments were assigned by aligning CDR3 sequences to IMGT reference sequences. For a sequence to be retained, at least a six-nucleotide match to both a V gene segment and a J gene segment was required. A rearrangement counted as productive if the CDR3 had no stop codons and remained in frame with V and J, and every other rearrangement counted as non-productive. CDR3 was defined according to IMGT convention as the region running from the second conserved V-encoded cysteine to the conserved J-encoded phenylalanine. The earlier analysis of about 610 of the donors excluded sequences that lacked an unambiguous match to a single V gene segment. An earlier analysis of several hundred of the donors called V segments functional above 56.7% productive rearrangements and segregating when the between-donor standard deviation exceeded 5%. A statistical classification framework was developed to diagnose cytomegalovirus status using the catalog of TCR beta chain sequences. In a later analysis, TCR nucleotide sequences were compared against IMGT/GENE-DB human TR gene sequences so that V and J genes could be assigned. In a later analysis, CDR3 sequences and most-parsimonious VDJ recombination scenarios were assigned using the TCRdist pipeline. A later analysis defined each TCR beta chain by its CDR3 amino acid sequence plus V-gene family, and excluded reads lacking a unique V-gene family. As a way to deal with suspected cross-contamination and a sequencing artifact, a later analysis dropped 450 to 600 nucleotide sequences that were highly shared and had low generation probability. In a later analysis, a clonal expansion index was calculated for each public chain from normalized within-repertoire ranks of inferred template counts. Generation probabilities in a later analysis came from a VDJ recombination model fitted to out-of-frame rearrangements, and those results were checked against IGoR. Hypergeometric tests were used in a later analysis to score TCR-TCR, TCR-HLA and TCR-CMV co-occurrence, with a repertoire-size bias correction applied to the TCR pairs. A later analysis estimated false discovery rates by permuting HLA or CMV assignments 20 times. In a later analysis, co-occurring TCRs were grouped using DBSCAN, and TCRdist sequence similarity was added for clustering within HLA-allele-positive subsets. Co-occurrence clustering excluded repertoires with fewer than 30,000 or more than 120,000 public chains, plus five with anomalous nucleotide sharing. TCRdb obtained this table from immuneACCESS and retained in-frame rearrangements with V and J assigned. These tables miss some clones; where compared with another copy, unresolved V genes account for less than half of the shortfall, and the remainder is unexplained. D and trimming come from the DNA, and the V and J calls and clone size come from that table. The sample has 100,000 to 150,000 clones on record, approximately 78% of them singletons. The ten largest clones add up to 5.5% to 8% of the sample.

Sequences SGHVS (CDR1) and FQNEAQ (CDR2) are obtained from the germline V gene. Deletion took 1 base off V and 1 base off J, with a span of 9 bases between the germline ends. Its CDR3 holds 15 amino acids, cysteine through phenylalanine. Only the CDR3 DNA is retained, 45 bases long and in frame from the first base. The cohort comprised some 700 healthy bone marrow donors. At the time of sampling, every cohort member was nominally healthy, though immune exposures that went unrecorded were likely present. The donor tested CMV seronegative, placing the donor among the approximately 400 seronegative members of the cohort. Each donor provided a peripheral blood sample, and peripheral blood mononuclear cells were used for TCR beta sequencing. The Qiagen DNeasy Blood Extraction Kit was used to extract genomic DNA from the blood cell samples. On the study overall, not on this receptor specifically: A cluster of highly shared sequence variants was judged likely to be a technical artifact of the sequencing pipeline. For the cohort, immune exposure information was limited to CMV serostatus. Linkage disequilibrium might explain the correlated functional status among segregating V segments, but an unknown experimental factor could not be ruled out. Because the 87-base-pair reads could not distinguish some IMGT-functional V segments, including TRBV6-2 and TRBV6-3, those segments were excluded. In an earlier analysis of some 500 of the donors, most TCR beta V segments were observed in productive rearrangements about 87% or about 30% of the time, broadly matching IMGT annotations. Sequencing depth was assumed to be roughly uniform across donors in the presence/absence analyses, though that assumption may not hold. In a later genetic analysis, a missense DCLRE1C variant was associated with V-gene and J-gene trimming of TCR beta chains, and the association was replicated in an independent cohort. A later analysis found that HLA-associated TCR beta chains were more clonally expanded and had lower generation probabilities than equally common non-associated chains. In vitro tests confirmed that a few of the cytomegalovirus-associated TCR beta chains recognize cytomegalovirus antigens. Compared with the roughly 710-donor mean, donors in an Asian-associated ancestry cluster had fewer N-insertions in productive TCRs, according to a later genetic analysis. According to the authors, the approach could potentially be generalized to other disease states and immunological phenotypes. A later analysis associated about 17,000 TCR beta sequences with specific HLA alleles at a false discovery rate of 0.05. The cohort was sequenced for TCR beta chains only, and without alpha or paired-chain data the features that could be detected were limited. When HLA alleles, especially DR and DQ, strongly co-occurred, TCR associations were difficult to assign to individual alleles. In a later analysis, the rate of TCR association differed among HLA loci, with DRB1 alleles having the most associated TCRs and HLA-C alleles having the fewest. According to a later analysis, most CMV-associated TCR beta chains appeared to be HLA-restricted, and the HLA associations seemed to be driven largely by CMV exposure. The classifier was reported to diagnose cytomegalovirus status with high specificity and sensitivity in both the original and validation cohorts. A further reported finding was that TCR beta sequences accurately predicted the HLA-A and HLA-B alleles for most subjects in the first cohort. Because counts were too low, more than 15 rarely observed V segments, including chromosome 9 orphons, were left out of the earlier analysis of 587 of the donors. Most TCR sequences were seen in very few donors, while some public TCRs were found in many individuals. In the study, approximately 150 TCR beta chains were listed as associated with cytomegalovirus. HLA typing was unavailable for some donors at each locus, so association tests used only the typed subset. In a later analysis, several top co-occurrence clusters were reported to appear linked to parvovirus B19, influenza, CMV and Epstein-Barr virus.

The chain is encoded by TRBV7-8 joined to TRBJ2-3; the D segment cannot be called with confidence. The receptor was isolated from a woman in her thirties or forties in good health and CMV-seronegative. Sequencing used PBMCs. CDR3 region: CASSLELAGTDTQYF. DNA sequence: TGTGCCAGCAGCTTAGAGCTGGCGGGCACAGATACGCAGTATTTT.